Shown below are 23 T cell receptor beta chains from a single sample sequenced in a study of memory CD4+ T cells and cytomegalovirus serostatus. The sort gate was single viable CD3+CD4+CD8-CD45RO+ cells for memory CD4+ T cells. Sequencing was performed with immunoSEQ multiplex PCR; in TCRdb, only in-frame clones are kept and a portion is missing. The sample lists around 57,000 clones; around three quarters were seen once. The specimen sequenced was memory CD4+ T cells from blood. Receptors originate from an adult in good health and CMV-seronegative. Some clones in this sample may be carry-over from other donors' samples.

The sample holds a few counts of this clone. The V and J genes are TRBV11-2 and TRBJ1-5, with TRBD1 identical over 7 bases. With V trimmed by 5 bases and J by 7 bases, 5 bases remained unmatched. The CDR3 is 13 amino acids. Germline-derived CDR1 and CDR2 are SGHAT and FQNNGV. The CDR3 loop reads CASSTQGGQPQHF. Written as DNA, the CDR3 is TGTGCCAGCAGCACCCAGGGGGGGCAGCCCCAGCATTTT.

This clone was seen just once. This chain connects TRBV6-5 to TRBJ1-3; a possible D gene is TRBD1 (6 bases). Germline CDR1 reads MNHEY; CDR2 reads SVGAGI. This CDR3 is 15 amino acids long. The V end lost 7 bases, the J end lost 0 bases, and 13 bases lay between the germline ends. In nucleotides, the CDR3 is TGTGCCAGCATAGTCGGACAGTTCTCTGGAAACACCATATATTTT. Amino acids: CASIVGQFSGNTIYF.

The chain combines TRBV18 with TRBJ1-1; maybe TRBD1 (5 bases). Deletions cut 5 bases from V and 2 bases from J, with 15 bases between. CDR1 and CDR2 (germline): KGHSH, LQKENI. This CDR3 contains 15 residues. CDR3 coding DNA: TGTGCCAGCTCATCCAGACAGAGGAGCAACACTGAAGCTTTCTTT. Its protein product is CASSSRQRSNTEAFF.

The rearrangement uses TRBV30 and TRBJ2-3; 9 bases line up with TRBD2. Losses at the gene ends were 5 bases for V and 1 base for J; bases not matched to a gene: 7. The CDR3 is made up of 15 amino acids. Germline assignment: CDR1 GTSNPN and CDR2 SVGIG (reference sequence). CDR3 amino acids: CAWLRLAVGTDTQYF. CDR3 sequence (DNA): TGTGCCTGGCTCAGACTAGCGGTCGGCACAGATACGCAGTATTTT.

The chain's CDR3 is CASSQDLHSGANVLTF. Written as DNA, the CDR3 is TGTGCCAGCAGCCAAGATTTGCACTCTGGGGCCAACGTCCTGACTTTC. This rearrangement joins TRBV14 to TRBJ2-6, with no clear D. V was trimmed by 0 bases and J by 0 bases, leaving 6 bases between them. The CDR3 runs 16 residues. The germline gives CDR1 SGHDN, CDR2 FVKESK.

This chain joins TRBV19 and TRBJ1-2; D unresolved. Looked up from germline, CDR1 is LNHDA and CDR2 is SQIVND (reference sequence). The CDR3 loop spans 13 amino acids. Between the trimmed V and J ends, which lost 3 bases and 2 bases, there was a span of 7 bases. CDR3 residues: CASSIADNYGYTF. DNA for the CDR3: TGTGCCAGTAGTATCGCGGACAACTATGGCTACACCTTC.

The J gene is TRBJ1-1, the V gene TRBV12-2; the table's D call, TRBD1, has no DNA check behind it. TRBV12-2 is marked as a pseudogene. This CDR3 region has 16 residues. The CDR3 is CASRFQTGSCSTEAFF. CDR3 coding DNA: TGTGCAAGTCGCTTCCAGACAGGGAGTTGCAGCACTGAAGCTTTCTTT.

V is TRBV30 and J is TRBJ1-4; maybe TRBD1 (5 bases). V lost 3 bases and J lost 5, with 16 bases in between. CDR1 is GTSNPN, CDR2 SVGIG, per germline (reference sequence). The CDR3 length is 15 residues. The CDR3 is CAWSHPGTFNEKLFF. In DNA form, the CDR3 reads TGTGCCTGGAGCCATCCCGGGACCTTCAATGAAAAACTGTTTTTT.

The chain links TRBV7-2 to TRBJ2-3; 8 bases match TRBD2. Trimming removed 6 bases from V and 2 bases from J; junction bases left unmatched: 13. CDR3 length: 17 amino acids. Germline-derived CDR1 and CDR2 are SGHTA and FQGNSA. The CDR3 protein is CASRLNLLADHTDTQYF. The CDR3 DNA follows: TGTGCCAGCAGGCTCAACTTACTAGCGGACCACACAGATACGCAGTATTTT.

The J gene is TRBJ2-3, the V gene TRBV6-4; TRBD2 matches 9 bases. There are 15 residues in the CDR3. CDR1 and CDR2 (germline): MRHNA, SNTAGT. V shed 3 bases and J 0 bases; nucleotides not matched to a gene: 1. In DNA, the CDR3 is TGTGCCAGCAGTGAGGGACTAGCTAGCACAGATACGCAGTATTTT. Its translation: CASSEGLASTDTQYF.

This clone is a singleton in its sample. The chain carries TRBV7-9 and TRBJ2-6, with D possibly TRBD1 on 6 matching bases. This CDR3 comprises 16 residues. Germline V gives CDR1 SEHNR, CDR2 FQNEAQ (reference sequence). Between the trimmed V and J ends, which lost 5 bases and 0 bases, there was a span of 11 bases. CDR3: CASSVYRDSGANVLTF. The DNA of the CDR3 is TGTGCCAGCAGCGTCTACAGGGACTCTGGGGCCAACGTCCTGACTTTC.

The chain joins TRBV5-1 to TRBJ2-5; tentatively, D is TRBD1 or TRBD2 (6 bases each). Germline V gives CDR1 SGHRS, CDR2 YFSETQ. The CDR3 totals 15 residues. With 0 bases removed from V and 5 bases from J, the gap between germline ends came to 14 bases. The CDR3 region has the DNA TGCGCCAGCAGCTTGGGATACGGGGGCCGGGAGACCCAGTACTTC. Translated, it gives CASSLGYGGRETQYF.

The V gene is TRBV7-2, the J gene TRBJ2-5, with 10 bases that match TRBD1. There are 14 residues in the CDR3. Germline V gene sequence: CDR1 SGHTA, CDR2 FQGNSA. The junction had 9 bases not matched to a gene; V was cut back by 5 bases and J by 9 bases. Here the CDR3 reads CASSPPGTGVSQYF. The CDR3 region has the DNA TGTGCCAGCAGCCCGCCCGGGACAGGGGTATCCCAGTACTTC.

V usage is TRBV19 and J usage is TRBJ2-1; D is unclear. Trimming cost V 5 bases and J 3 bases, with 11 bases left between them. The CDR3 covers 14 residues. Germline values: CDR1 LNHDA, CDR2 SQIVND (reference sequence). The CDR3 DNA follows: TGTGCCAGTAGTTTAGCCGGTTTCTACAATGAGCAGTTCTTC. Its protein product is CASSLAGFYNEQFF.

The rearrangement uses TRBV6-5 and TRBJ1-1; maybe TRBD1 (6 bases). The length of the CDR3 is 13 residues. V was cut by 4 bases and J by 6 bases, with 12 bases left in between. Germline assignment: CDR1 MNHEY and CDR2 SVGAGI. The CDR3 nucleotides are TGTGCCAGCAGTTTCGGACAGATCGCTGAAGCTTTCTTT. Amino acids: CASSFGQIAEAFF.

This clone was counted only a few times. This rearrangement joins TRBV28 to TRBJ1-6, with D possibly matching TRBD1 (6 bases). Germline-derived CDR1 and CDR2 are MDHEN and SYDVKM. The CDR3 runs to 12 residues. Between the trimmed V and J ends, which lost 10 bases and 9 bases, there was a span of 13 bases. Here the CDR3 DNA reads TGTGCCACACAGGGAATAGGTTCACCCCTCCACTTT. This codes for CATQGIGSPLHF.

The rearrangement joins TRBV7-2 to TRBJ1-1; TRBD1 is a possible D gene (5 bases). V was cut by 1 base and J by 11 bases, with 14 bases left in between. The CDR3 has 13 amino acids. Germline assignment: CDR1 SGHTA and CDR2 FQGNSA. The CDR3 coding sequence is TGTGCCAGCAGCTTAGGGAAGATCGAGGGGGCTTTCTTT. The encoded protein is CASSLGKIEGAFF.

The rearrangement links TRBV19 to TRBJ1-6, with 8 bases lining up with TRBD1. The CDR3 length is 19 residues. Germline values: CDR1 LNHDA, CDR2 SQIVND (reference sequence). The V and J ends lost 2 bases and 9 bases, in that order; junction bases with no gene match: 18. Written as DNA, the CDR3 is TGTGCCAGTAGTATAACTTTTTCCGGCCCGACAGGGGTTGGTTCACCCCTCCACTTT. Its protein product is CASSITFSGPTGVGSPLHF.

The chain couples TRBV7-6 to TRBJ2-1; possible D gene TRBD1, 5 bases. Germline V gives CDR1 SGHVS, CDR2 FNYEAQ. CDR3 length: 14 amino acids. CDR3 region: CATKGLSSYNEQFF. For the CDR3, the DNA is TGTGCGACGAAGGGGCTAAGCTCCTACAATGAGCAGTTCTTC.

V usage is TRBV19 and J usage is TRBJ1-1, with 7 bases that match TRBD1. CDR3 length equals 16 residues. Germline trimming cut 5 bases from V and 11 bases from J; bases unmatched to any gene: 20. From germline, CDR1 is LNHDA and CDR2 SQIVND (reference sequence). CDR3 sequence reads: CASSADRATASSGAFF. CDR3 in DNA: TGTGCCAGTAGTGCCGACAGGGCGACAGCTTCGAGTGGGGCTTTCTTT.

V gene TRBV7-9 combines with J gene TRBJ2-3; D call uncertain. V was clipped by 1 base and J by 5 bases, with 13 bases between them. Germline CDR1 reads SEHNR; CDR2 reads FQNEAQ (reference sequence). This CDR3 is built from 15 residues. The CDR3 protein is CASSLGGGLQDTQYF. As DNA, the CDR3 is TGTGCCAGCAGCTTAGGAGGTGGGCTACAAGATACGCAGTATTTT. Together with reference TRBV7-9 and TRBJ2-3, the CDR3 gives the full variable domain: DTGVSQNPRHKITKRGQNVTFRCDPISEHNRLYWYRQTLGQGPEFLTYFQNEAQLEKSRLLSDRFSAERPKGSFSTLEIQRTEQGDSAMYLCASSLGGGLQDTQYFGPGTRLTVL.

There are a few counts of this clone. This rearrangement joins TRBV18 to TRBJ2-1; 9 bases are shared with TRBD1. Germline CDR1 reads KGHSH; CDR2 reads LQKENI. CDR3 size: 17 residues. Trimming at V came to 3 bases and at J to 1 base, leaving 7 bases not matched to a gene. The CDR3 coding sequence is TGTGCCAGCTCACCTATTACAGGGGGCCCATCCTACAATGAGCAGTTCTTC. This encodes CASSPITGGPSYNEQFF.

The genes are TRBV9 and TRBJ1-6; D ambiguous. The ends were cut back, 7 bases at V and 1 base at J, with 9 bases in the middle. Per germline, CDR1 SGDLS and CDR2 YYNGEE. This CDR3 is 14 amino acids long. The CDR3 region is CASGKQSYNSPLHF. The CDR3 DNA reads as TGTGCCAGCGGGAAACAGTCCTATAATTCACCCCTCCACTTT.